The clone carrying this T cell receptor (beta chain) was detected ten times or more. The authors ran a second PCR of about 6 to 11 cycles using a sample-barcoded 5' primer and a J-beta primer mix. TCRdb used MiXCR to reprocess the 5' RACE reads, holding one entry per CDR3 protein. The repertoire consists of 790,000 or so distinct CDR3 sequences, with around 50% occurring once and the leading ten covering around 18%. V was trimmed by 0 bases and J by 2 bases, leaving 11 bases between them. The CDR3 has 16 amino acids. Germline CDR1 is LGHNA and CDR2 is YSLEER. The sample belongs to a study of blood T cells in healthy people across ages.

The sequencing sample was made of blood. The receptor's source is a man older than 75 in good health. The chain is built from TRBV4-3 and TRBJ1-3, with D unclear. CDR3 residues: CASSQDRLEAGNTIYF. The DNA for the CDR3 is TGCGCCAGCAGCCAAGACCGGCTCGAAGCTGGAAACACCATATATTTT.